One TCR beta chain is described in this entry. This entry comes from a study of blood T cell repertoires in COVID-19. The table came from immunoSEQ multiplex PCR; TCRdb's copy has only in-frame clones and leaves some out. The profile shows hundreds of thousands of clones, more than 70% of them singletons. The CDR3 runs to 14 residues. Germline assignment: CDR1 KGHSH and CDR2 LQKENI. V gave up 2 bases and J gave up 5 bases, with 12 bases separating them. The V and J genes are TRBV18 and TRBJ2-5, with TRBD1 as a possible D gene (5 bases). This clonotype was obtained from a middle-aged woman with acute COVID-19. The sample taken for sequencing was PBMCs or T cells enriched from blood (not recorded which). CDR3 residues: CASSPSREGETQYF. As DNA, the CDR3 is TGTGCCAGCTCACCAAGCAGGGAAGGGGAGACCCAGTACTTC.